This is a list of T cell receptor beta chains from one sample in a study of blood T cell repertoires in COVID-19. Sequencing was performed with immunoSEQ multiplex PCR; in TCRdb, only in-frame clones are kept and a portion is missing. The profile shows fewer than 200,000 clones, approximately 90% of them singletons. The source material was peripheral blood. These TCRs come from a man aged 35 to 55 with active or convalescent COVID-19. The CDR3 runs from the conserved cysteine through the conserved F or W. The D gene is left open where the match is weak. Clone size appears in some rows only: once, few, many, or a class for an expanded clone.

D | size | J | V | CDR3 | DNA
TRBD2 | - | TRBJ2-1 | TRBV6-5 | CAMTGGTSAYNEQFF | TGTGCCATGACCGGAGGGACTAGCGCGTACAATGAGCAGTTCTTC
TRBD1 | - | TRBJ2-5 | TRBV6-4 | CASRGQGKETQYF | TGTGCCAGCAGGGGACAGGGGAAAGAGACCCAGTACTTC
TRBD1 | - | TRBJ1-5 | TRBV6-6 | CASSQGQGVQPQHF | TGTGCCAGCAGCCAAGGACAGGGGGTACAGCCCCAGCATTTT
- | - | TRBJ2-1 | TRBV18 | CASSPGLGGEQFF | TGTGCCAGCTCACCCGGACTAGGGGGTGAGCAGTTCTTC
TRBD1 | - | TRBJ1-6 | TRBV6-4 | CASSAGGGQGNSPLHF | TGTGCCAGCAGTGCCGGTGGGGGACAGGGTAATTCACCCCTCCACTTT
TRBD1 | - | TRBJ1-1 | TRBV19 | CASSIGQGNTEAFF | TGTGCCAGTAGTATAGGACAGGGGAACACTGAAGCTTTCTTT
- | once | TRBJ1-5 | TRBV27 | CASDSSGQPQHF | TGTGCCAGCGACAGCTCGGGTCAGCCCCAGCATTTT
- | - | TRBJ2-5 | TRBV7-9 | CASSLSPGEGETQYF | TGTGCCAGCAGCTTAAGTCCGGGGGAAGGAGAGACCCAGTACTTC
- | few | TRBJ2-1 | TRBV27 | CASSTPRGSSYNEQFF | TGTGCCAGCAGTACCCCCAGGGGAAGCTCCTACAATGAGCAGTTCTTC
TRBD1 | - | TRBJ2-5 | TRBV25-1 | CASRPRAGTGKTQYF | TGTGCCAGCCGCCCACGAGCCGGGACAGGGAAGACCCAGTACTTC
- | - | TRBJ1-4 | TRBV10-1 | CASSENRVREKLFF | TGCGCCAGCAGTGAAAACAGGGTTCGGGAAAAACTGTTTTTT
- | - | TRBJ1-5 | TRBV10-3 | CATWDNNQPQHF | TGTGCCACCTGGGACAACAATCAGCCCCAGCATTTT
- | - | TRBJ2-7 | TRBV9 | CASNGGDRPYEQYF | TGTGCCAGCAACGGGGGAGACAGACCCTACGAGCAGTACTTC
- | - | TRBJ1-6 | TRBV10-2 | CASSDIRGQLHF | TGCGCCAGCAGTGACATCCGAGGACAGCTCCACTTT
TRBD2 | once | TRBJ2-1 | TRBV2 | CASIEELTSGGAMGEQFF | TGTGCCAGCATCGAGGAGTTGACTAGCGGGGGGGCTATGGGTGAGCAGTTCTTC
TRBD2 | - | TRBJ2-5 | TRBV7-9 | CASSGTSGIETQYF | TGTGCCAGCAGCGGGACTAGCGGGATTGAGACCCAGTACTTC
TRBD2 | - | TRBJ2-1 | TRBV24-1 | CATSISSGTNEQFF | TGTGCCACCAGCATTTCTAGCGGGACCAATGAGCAGTTCTTC
- | - | TRBJ1-2 | TRBV6-5 | CASRPGRRRGYTF | TGTGCCAGCAGACCCGGGAGGAGAAGGGGCTACACCTTC
- | few | TRBJ1-1 | TRBV19 | CASKPDGGPEAFF | TGTGCCAGTAAACCCGACGGGGGTCCCGAAGCTTTCTTT
- | - | TRBJ1-1 | TRBV3-1/TRBV3-2 | CASSQQGNTEAFF | TGTGCCAGCAGCCAACAGGGGAACACTGAAGCTTTCTTT
TRBD1 | - | TRBJ1-1 | TRBV7-2 | CASSLGDRGWNTEAFF | TGTGCCAGCAGCTTGGGGGACAGGGGCTGGAACACTGAAGCTTTCTTT
- | - | TRBJ2-6 | TRBV7-2 | CASSLEKGTGANVLTF | TGTGCCAGCAGCTTAGAGAAGGGGACTGGGGCCAACGTCCTGACTTTC
- | - | TRBJ2-5 | TRBV12-1 | CASSFFPTGGETQYF | TGTGCCAGCAGCTTTTTCCCGACAGGGGGAGAGACCCAGTACTTC
TRBD1 | few | TRBJ1-5 | TRBV2 | CASSEVKGQGGQPQHF | TGTGCCAGCAGTGAAGTGAAGGGTCAGGGGGGTCAGCCCCAGCATTTT
- | - | TRBJ1-2 | TRBV23-1 | CASSQIPAIYGYTF | TGCGCCAGCAGTCAAATCCCCGCGATCTATGGCTACACCTTC
TRBD2 | - | TRBJ2-1 | TRBV7-2 | CASSSQGLAPKNEQFF | TGTGCCAGCAGCTCCCAGGGACTAGCGCCTAAGAATGAGCAGTTCTTC
TRBD2 | - | TRBJ2-6 | TRBV10-3 | CATKEVWASGGPGANVLTF | TGTGCCACCAAGGAGGTATGGGCTAGCGGGGGGCCCGGGGCCAACGTCCTGACTTTC
TRBD1 | once | TRBJ1-5 | TRBV28 | CASSLIAGGQPQHF | TGTGCCAGCAGTTTAATCGCAGGGGGACAGCCCCAGCATTTT
TRBD1 | - | TRBJ1-6 | TRBV15 | CATSRDRGLMAYNSPLHF | TGTGCCACCAGCAGGGACAGGGGTTTGATGGCCTATAATTCACCCCTCCACTTT
- | few | TRBJ1-2 | TRBV11-3 | CASSLEGSLNTF | TGTGCCAGCAGCTTAGAGGGCTCTCTCAACACCTTC
TRBD1 | - | TRBJ1-6 | TRBV12-3/TRBV12-4 | CATSGTGASPLHF | TGTGCCACCTCCGGGACAGGGGCATCACCCCTCCACTTT
TRBD1 | - | TRBJ2-5 | TRBV2 | CASTPGTDQETQYF | TGTGCCAGCACCCCCGGGACAGACCAAGAGACCCAGTACTTC
- | - | TRBJ1-2 | TRBV28 | CASSLEGATYGYTF | TGTGCCAGCAGTTTAGAAGGGGCGACCTATGGCTACACCTTC
TRBD1 | - | TRBJ2-7 | TRBV14 | CASSQGTGRTPGEQYF | TGTGCCAGCAGCCAAGGGACAGGGAGGACACCGGGCGAGCAGTACTTC
- | - | TRBJ2-1 | TRBV29-1 | CSHVGTSSYNEQFF | TGCAGCCATGTGGGGACAAGCTCCTACAATGAGCAGTTCTTC
TRBD1 | - | TRBJ1-3 | TRBV28 | CASSPPTGFSGNTIYF | TGTGCCAGCAGTCCTCCGACAGGGTTCTCTGGAAACACCATATATTTT
- | - | TRBJ1-5 | TRBV11-2 | CASSLGAGNQPQHF | TGTGCCAGCAGCTTAGGGGCGGGGAATCAGCCCCAGCATTTT
- | - | TRBJ2-7 | TRBV9 | CASSVLTGGHEQYF | TGTGCCAGCAGCGTTCTGACGGGGGGCCACGAGCAGTACTTC
- | - | TRBJ2-3 | TRBV4-3 | CASSQLDRPTDTQYF | TGCGCCAGCAGCCAACTCGACAGGCCCACAGATACGCAGTATTTT
- | - | TRBJ2-1 | TRBV5-6 | CASSSSGGEDNEQFF | TGTGCCAGCAGCTCCTCGGGCGGGGAGGACAATGAGCAGTTCTTC
TRBD2 | - | TRBJ2-3 | TRBV6-1 | CASSEAVKRGGPDTQYF | TGTGCCAGCAGTGAAGCCGTCAAGCGGGGGGGCCCAGATACGCAGTATTTT
TRBD1 | - | TRBJ1-4 | TRBV4-1 | CASSHRPTGAQRELFF | TGCGCCAGCAGCCACCGTCCGACAGGGGCTCAAAGGGAACTGTTTTTT
- | - | TRBJ2-1 | TRBV12-5 | CASGSGSGYNEQFF | TGTGCTAGTGGTTCGGGGAGCGGATACAATGAGCAGTTCTTC
- | - | TRBJ2-7 | TRBV29-1 | CSVAYRFYEQYF | TGCAGCGTTGCCTACAGATTCTACGAGCAGTACTTC
- | - | TRBJ1-4 | TRBV28 | CASSLGGNGEKLFF | TGTGCCAGCAGCCTGGGGGGGAATGGGGAAAAACTGTTTTTT
- | once | TRBJ1-2 | TRBV6-6 | CASSYGQDYGYTF | TGTGCCAGCAGTTATGGCCAGGACTATGGCTACACCTTC
- | - | TRBJ2-7 | TRBV28 | CASSPGTGGGYEQYF | TGTGCCAGCAGCCCGGGGACTGGCGGAGGCTACGAGCAGTACTTC
TRBD1 | - | TRBJ2-3 | TRBV18 | CASSPDRGTDTQYF | TGTGCCAGCTCACCAGACAGGGGAACAGATACGCAGTATTTT
TRBD2 | few | TRBJ2-7 | TRBV6-6 | CASSREGAYEQYF | TGTGCCAGCAGCCGGGAGGGGGCCTACGAGCAGTACTTC
- | - | TRBJ2-1 | TRBV7-7 | CASSPPGAYNEQFF | TGTGCTAGCAGCCCCCCAGGGGCCTACAATGAGCAGTTCTTC
- | - | TRBJ2-1 | TRBV28 | CASRFGGRGSNEQFF | TGTGCCAGCAGGTTCGGAGGGAGAGGAAGCAATGAGCAGTTCTTC
TRBD1 | - | TRBJ1-5 | TRBV4-1 | CASSQPQQGVYQPQHF | TGCGCCAGCAGCCAACCCCAGCAGGGGGTCTACCAGCCCCAGCATTTT
TRBD1 | - | TRBJ1-2 | TRBV6-5 | CASSFSGTGVSGYTF | TGTGCCAGCAGTTTCTCCGGGACAGGGGTTTCTGGCTACACCTTC
- | - | TRBJ2-1 | TRBV5-1 | CASSLEARGEQFF | TGCGCCAGCAGCTTGGAGGCAAGAGGTGAGCAGTTCTTC
TRBD1 | - | TRBJ1-1 | TRBV19 | CASSVEQGRTEAFF | TGTGCCAGTAGTGTCGAACAGGGGCGGACTGAAGCTTTCTTT